Listed here are 7 T cell receptor beta chains from one sample, sequenced in a study of a mutant IDH1 vaccine in newly diagnosed glioma. Specified time point: week 11, during vaccination. Vaccination used 300 ug of mutant IDH1 20-mer peptide per dose, with topical imiquimod. TCRdb's table, derived via immunoSEQ multiplex PCR, lists solely in-frame clones and lacks some. The sample lists 60,000 to 75,000 clones; about 80% were seen once. What these receptors recognize is not known. Sequenced here: PBMCs, sampled from a glioma patient whose treatment included an IDH1 peptide vaccine. Source of these receptors: a man aged 25-45 years with glioma.

This sequence joins TRBV30 and TRBJ1-2; 9 bases align to TRBD1. The J segment lost 4 bases and the V segment lost 2 bases, leaving 5 bases of the junction unmatched. The CDR3 sequence is 14 residues long. The germline V gene encodes CDR1 GTSNPN and CDR2 SVGIG (reference sequence). The CDR3: CAWSTDRGAYGYTF. The CDR3, as DNA: TGTGCCTGGAGTACGGACAGGGGAGCCTATGGCTACACCTTC.

The chain employs TRBV19 and TRBJ2-1; 13 positions match TRBD2. J was trimmed by 7 bases and V by 4 bases; bases with no gene match: 16. The CDR3 length is 19 residues. In germline, CDR1 is LNHDA, CDR2 SQIVND (reference sequence). CDR3: CASSTTPGLAGEVRNEQFF. CDR3 DNA sequence: TGTGCCAGTAGTACTACCCCTGGACTAGCGGGAGAGGTGAGGAATGAGCAGTTCTTC.

V and J are TRBV2 and TRBJ1-2; D remains unclear. V was trimmed by 7 bases and J by 8 bases, leaving 20 bases between them. The CDR3 contains 14 residues. The V gene's germline CDR1 is SNHLY and CDR2 FYNNEI. The CDR3 region has the DNA TGTGCCAGCAATCCCCAACTGGCGAAAGGCGGCTACACCTTC. Protein: CASNPQLAKGGYTF.

The chain combines TRBV18 with TRBJ2-7, with D unresolved. Germline V lookup: CDR1 KGHSH, CDR2 LQKENI. The V end was cut by 3 bases, the J end by 0 bases, with 6 bases between. The CDR3 runs to 13 residues. This CDR3 is CASSPQSSYEQYF. DNA of the CDR3: TGTGCCAGCTCACCTCAAAGCTCCTACGAGCAGTACTTC. Drawing the rest from reference TRBV18 and TRBJ2-7, the complete variable domain is NAGVMQNPRHLVRRRGQEARLRCSPMKGHSHVYWYRQLPEEGLKFMVYLQKENIIDESGMPKERFSAEFPKEGPSILRIQQVVRGDSAAYFCASSPQSSYEQYFGPGTRLTVT.

The gene calls are TRBV28 and TRBJ1-2; D perhaps matches TRBD1 (6 bases). Germline V lookup: CDR1 MDHEN, CDR2 SYDVKM. The V and J ends lost 2 bases and 8 bases respectively, with 15 bases between them. CDR3 length equals 14 residues. The CDR3 reads CASSLPSTGEGYTF. The CDR3 DNA follows: TGTGCCAGCAGTTTACCTTCGACAGGCGAGGGCTACACCTTC.

This sequence joins TRBV5-5 and TRBJ2-7; D might be TRBD2 (5 bases). The V gene lost 7 bases and the J gene lost 2 bases, with 10 bases spanning the gap. The CDR3 consists of 12 residues. Germline values: CDR1 SGHKS, CDR2 YYEKEE (reference sequence). Here the CDR3 reads CASEGFTYEQYF. The CDR3 nucleotides read TGTGCCAGCGAGGGATTTACCTACGAGCAGTACTTC.

This chain joins TRBV28 and TRBJ2-2; D possibly corresponds to TRBD2 (6 bases). Germline assignment: CDR1 MDHEN and CDR2 SYDVKM. The CDR3 loop spans 13 amino acids. Trimming shortened V by 6 bases and J by 8 bases, and 13 bases separated the two germline ends. CDR3 DNA: TGTGCCAGCAGCCCGGGACTCCCAGGGGAGCTGTTTTTT. It codes for CASSPGLPGELFF.